The clone carrying this T cell receptor beta chain was detected a few times. Its antigen is as yet unknown. The sample originates from a study of cytomegalovirus exposure and HLA in healthy donors. Study-level results: Testing in vitro showed three CMV-associated chains specific for CMV antigens. A link between a missense DCLRE1C variant and TCR beta V- and J-gene trimming emerged from a later analysis. Despite most TCR sequences being rare, some public TCRs occurred in many donors. Segments of the TCR beta V type were, in most cases, productive about 90% or about 30% of the time in an earlier analysis.

The study ran its PCR with 60 Vbeta and 13 Jbeta primers. Sequencing used immunoSEQ multiplex PCR; TCRdb keeps in-frame clones, though not all of them. The table lists 30,000 to 35,000 clones, 75% to 85% of them singletons. The V gene lost 4 bases and the J gene lost 1 base, with 10 bases spanning the gap. Germline CDR1 reads SGHTA; CDR2 reads FQGNSA. CDR3 length: 14 residues. This TCR was recovered from a male donor in good health and CMV-seronegative. J is TRBJ1-1 and V is TRBV7-2; D gene ambiguous. The sample consisted of PBMCs. This CDR3 reads CASSSSIANTEAFF. CDR3 nucleotides: TGTGCCAGCAGCTCTTCTATAGCGAACACTGAAGCTTTCTTT.